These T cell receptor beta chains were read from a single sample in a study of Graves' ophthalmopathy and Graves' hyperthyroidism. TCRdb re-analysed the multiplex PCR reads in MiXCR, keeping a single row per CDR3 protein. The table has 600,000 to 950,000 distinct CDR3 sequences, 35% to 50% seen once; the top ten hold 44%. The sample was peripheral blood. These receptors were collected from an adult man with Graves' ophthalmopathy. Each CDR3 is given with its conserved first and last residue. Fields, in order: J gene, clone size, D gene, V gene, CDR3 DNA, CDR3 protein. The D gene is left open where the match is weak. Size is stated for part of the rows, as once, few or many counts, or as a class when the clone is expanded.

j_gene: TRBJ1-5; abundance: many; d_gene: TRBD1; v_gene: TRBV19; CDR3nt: TGTGCCAGCAGTCGGACAGGGTCGGGTCAGCCCCAGCATTTT; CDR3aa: CASSRTGSGQPQHF
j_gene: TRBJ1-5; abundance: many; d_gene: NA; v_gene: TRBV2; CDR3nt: TGTGCCAGCAGGGGGGAAAATCAGCCCCAGCATTTT; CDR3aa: CASRGENQPQHF
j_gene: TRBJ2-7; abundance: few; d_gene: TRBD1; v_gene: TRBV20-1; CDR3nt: TGCAGTGCTAGGGGACAGTCCCCCTCCTACGAGCAGTACTTC; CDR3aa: CSARGQSPSYEQYF
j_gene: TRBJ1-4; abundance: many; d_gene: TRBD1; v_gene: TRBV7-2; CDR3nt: TGTGCCAGCAGCGCCCGACAGGGTGGAGCTAATGAAAAACTGTTTTTT; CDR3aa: CASSARQGGANEKLFF
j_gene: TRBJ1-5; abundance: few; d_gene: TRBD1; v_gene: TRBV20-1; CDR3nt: TGCAGTGCTAGAGCGGCTCAGGGGGATCAGCCCCAGCATTTT; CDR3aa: CSARAAQGDQPQHF
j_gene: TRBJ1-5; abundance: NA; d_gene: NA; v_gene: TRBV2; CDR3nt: TGTGCCAGCAGTTTATCGGCCAGATTTAGCAATCAGCCCCAGCATTTT; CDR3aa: CASSLSARFSNQPQHF
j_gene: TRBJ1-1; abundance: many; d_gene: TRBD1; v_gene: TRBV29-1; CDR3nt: TGCAGCGTCGGGGACAGGGGGAACACTGAAGCTTTCTTT; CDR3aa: CSVGDRGNTEAFF
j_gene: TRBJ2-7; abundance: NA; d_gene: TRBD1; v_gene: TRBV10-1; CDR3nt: TGCGCCAGCATGGGGCAGGGGGCCCACGAGCAGTACTTC; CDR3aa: CASMGQGAHEQYF
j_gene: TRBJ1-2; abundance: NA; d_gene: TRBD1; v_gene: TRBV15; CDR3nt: TGTGCCACCAGCAGCGTAGGGACAGTCTATGGCTACACCTTC; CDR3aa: CATSSVGTVYGYTF
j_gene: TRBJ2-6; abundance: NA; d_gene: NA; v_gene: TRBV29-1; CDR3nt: TGCAGCTTGGCCCCGATAGGGCCTGGGGCCAACGTCCTGACTTTC; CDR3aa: CSLAPIGPGANVLTF
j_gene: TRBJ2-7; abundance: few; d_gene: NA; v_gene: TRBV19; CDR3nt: TGTGCCAGTAGTACGGGGGCTGGGGGATCCTACGAGCAGTACTTC; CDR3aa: CASSTGAGGSYEQYF
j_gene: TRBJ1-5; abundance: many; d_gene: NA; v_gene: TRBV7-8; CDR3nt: TGTGCCAGCAGCTTATTCAGGGTCAATCAGCCCCAGCATTTT; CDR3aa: CASSLFRVNQPQHF
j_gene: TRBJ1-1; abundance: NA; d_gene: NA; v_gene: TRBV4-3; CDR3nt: TGCGCCAGCAGCCAAGACCGAGGACAGTTGAACACTGAAGCTTTCTTT; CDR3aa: CASSQDRGQLNTEAFF
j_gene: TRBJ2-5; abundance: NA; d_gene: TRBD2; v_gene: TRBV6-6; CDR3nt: TGTGCCAGCAGTTACTTCGGGGGGGCCATCCAAGAGACCCAGTACTTC; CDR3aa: CASSYFGGAIQETQYF
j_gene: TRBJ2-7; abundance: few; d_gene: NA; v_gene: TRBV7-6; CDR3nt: TGTGCCAGCAGCTTAGAGAACACCTACGAGCAGTACTTC; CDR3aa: CASSLENTYEQYF
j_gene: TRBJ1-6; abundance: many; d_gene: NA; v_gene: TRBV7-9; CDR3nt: TGTGCCAGCAGCTTAGTCGGGGCAGCCCCTAATTCACCCCTCCACTTT; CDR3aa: CASSLVGAAPNSPLHF
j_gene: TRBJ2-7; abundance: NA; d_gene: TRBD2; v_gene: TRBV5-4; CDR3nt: TGTGCCAGCAGCTCCTCTAGCGGGAGATACGAGCAGTACTTC; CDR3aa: CASSSSSGRYEQYF
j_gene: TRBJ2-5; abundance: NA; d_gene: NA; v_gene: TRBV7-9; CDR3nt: TGTGCCGGCAGCCCGGACCAAGAGACCCAGTACTTC; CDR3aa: CAGSPDQETQYF
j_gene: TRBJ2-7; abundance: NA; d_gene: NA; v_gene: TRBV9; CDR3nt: TGTGCCAGCAGCCCTTCCCAGGGCCTCTACGAGCAGTACTTC; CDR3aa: CASSPSQGLYEQYF
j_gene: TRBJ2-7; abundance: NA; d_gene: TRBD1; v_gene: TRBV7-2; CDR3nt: TGTGCCAGCAGCCCTGAGGACAGGGGGACCTACGAGCAGTACTTC; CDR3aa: CASSPEDRGTYEQYF
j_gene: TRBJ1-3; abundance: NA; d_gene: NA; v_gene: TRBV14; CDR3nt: TGTGCCAGCAGCCGGGGGCCATACTCTGGAAACACCATATATTTT; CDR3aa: CASSRGPYSGNTIYF
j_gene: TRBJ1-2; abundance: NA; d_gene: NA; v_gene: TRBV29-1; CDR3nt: TGCAGCGTTGGGACTAGAAGGGACGGTGGCTACACCTTC; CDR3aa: CSVGTRRDGGYTF
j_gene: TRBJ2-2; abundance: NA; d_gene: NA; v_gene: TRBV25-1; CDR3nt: TGTGCCAGCAGTCCCCCACAGGTCACCGGGGAGCTGTTTTTT; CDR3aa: CASSPPQVTGELFF
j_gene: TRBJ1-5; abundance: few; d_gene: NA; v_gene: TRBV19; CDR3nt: TGTGCCAGTAGTATAGGCACTGACAATCAGCCCCAGCATTTT; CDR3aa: CASSIGTDNQPQHF
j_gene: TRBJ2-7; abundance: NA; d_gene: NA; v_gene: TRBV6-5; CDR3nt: TGTGCCAGCAGAGGAGAGCGATCCTACGAGCAGTACTTC; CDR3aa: CASRGERSYEQYF
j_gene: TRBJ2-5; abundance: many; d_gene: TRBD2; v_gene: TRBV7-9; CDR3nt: TGTGCCAGCAGCGCCGGTTTCCAGGGCTTCCGCGGGAGGGAAGAGACCCAGTACTTC; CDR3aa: CASSAGFQGFRGREETQYF
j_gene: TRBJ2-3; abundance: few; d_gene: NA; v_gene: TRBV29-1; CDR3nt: TGCAGCGCCAGGGTTGTAGGCACAGATACGCAGTATTTT; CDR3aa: CSARVVGTDTQYF
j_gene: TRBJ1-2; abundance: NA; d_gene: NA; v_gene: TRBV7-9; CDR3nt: TGTGCCAGCAGCCCAAGGCACAGGGACGGCTACACCTTC; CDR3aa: CASSPRHRDGYTF
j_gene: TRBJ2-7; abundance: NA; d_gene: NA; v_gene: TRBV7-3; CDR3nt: TGTGCCAGCAGCTTGATTCTCTCGCGAGATGGCTACGAGCAGTACTTC; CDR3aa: CASSLILSRDGYEQYF
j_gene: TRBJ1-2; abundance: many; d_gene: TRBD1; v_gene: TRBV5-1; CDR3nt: TGCGCCAGCAGCCTGACTACAGGGGGTTCGGGTGGCTACACCTTC; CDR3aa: CASSLTTGGSGGYTF